This TCR beta chain came from a study of T cells after yellow fever vaccination. This CDR3 spans 15 amino acids. Germline lookup yields CDR1 ENHRY and CDR2 SYGVKD. V lost 5 bases and J 5 bases, leaving 17 bases between the germline ends. Study observations and caveats: Booster samples showed a return of most primary-vaccination clones (under 97% CD4, roughly 85% CD8).

Each CDR3 protein gets one entry after TCRdb re-called the 5' RACE reads with MiXCR. This table has under 150,000 distinct CDR3 sequences, more than 6% appearing once. This clonotype was recorded many times. Its antigen remains unidentified. The J gene is TRBJ2-3, the V gene TRBV10-3, with D perhaps TRBD1 (5 bases). The sequencing used CD4+ T cells sorted from PBMCs, collected 5 days after the yellow fever booster vaccination. This sequence was found in a man under 40 who received the YFV17D yellow fever vaccine. The CDR3 DNA is TGTGCCATCAGTCCGACAGACGCGTCGGGAGATACGCAGTATTTT. Translation: CAISPTDASGDTQYF.